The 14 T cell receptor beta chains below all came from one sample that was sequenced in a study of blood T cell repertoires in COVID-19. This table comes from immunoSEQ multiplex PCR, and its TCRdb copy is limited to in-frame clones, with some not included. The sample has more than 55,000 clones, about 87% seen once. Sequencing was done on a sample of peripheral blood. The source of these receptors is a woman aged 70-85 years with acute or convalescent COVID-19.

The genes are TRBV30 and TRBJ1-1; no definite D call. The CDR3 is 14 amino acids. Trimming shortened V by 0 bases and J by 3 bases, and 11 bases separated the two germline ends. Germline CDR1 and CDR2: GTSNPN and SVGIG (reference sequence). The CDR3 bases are TGTGCCTGGAGTGTAGTTCCGAGTTACACTGAAGCTTTCTTT. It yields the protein CAWSVVPSYTEAFF.

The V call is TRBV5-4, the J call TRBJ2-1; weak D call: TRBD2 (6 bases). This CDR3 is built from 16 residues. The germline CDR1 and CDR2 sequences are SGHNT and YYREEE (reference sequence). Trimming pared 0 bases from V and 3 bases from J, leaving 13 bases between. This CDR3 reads CASSLAGTGYYNEQFF. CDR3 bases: TGTGCCAGCAGCTTGGCCGGGACTGGCTACTACAATGAGCAGTTCTTC.

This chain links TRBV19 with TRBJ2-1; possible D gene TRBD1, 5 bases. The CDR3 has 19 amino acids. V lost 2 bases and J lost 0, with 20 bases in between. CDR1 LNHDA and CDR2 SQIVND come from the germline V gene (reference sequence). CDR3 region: CASSIFPVTADSSYNEQFF. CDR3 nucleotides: TGTGCCAGTAGTATATTCCCCGTGACAGCCGATAGCTCCTACAATGAGCAGTTCTTC.

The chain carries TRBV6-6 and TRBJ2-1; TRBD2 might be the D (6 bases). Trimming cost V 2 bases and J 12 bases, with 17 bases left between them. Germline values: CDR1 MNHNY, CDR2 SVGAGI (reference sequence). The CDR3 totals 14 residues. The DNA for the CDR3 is TGTGCCAGCAGTTACGCCGACATAGCGGCCGGGCAGTTCTTC. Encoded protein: CASSYADIAAGQFF.

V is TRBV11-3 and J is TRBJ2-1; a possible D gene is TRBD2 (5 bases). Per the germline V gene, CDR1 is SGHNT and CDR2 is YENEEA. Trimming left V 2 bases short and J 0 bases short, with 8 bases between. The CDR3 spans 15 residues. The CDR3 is CASSLRGSSYNEQFF. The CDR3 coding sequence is TGTGCCAGCAGCTTAAGAGGGAGCTCCTACAATGAGCAGTTCTTC.

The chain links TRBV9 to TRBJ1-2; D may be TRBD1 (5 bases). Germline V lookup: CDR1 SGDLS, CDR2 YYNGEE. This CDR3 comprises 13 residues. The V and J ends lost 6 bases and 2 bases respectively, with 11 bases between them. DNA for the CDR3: TGTGCCAGCACCGATGGGGGGAACTATGGCTACACCTTC. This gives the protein CASTDGGNYGYTF.

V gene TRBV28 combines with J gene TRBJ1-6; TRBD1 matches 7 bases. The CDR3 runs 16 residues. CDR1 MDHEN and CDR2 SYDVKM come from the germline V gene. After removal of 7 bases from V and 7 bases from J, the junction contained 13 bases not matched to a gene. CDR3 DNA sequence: TGTGCCAGCACCGTGGGGCGGACAGGTCTCAATTCACCCCTCCACTTT. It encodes CASTVGRTGLNSPLHF.

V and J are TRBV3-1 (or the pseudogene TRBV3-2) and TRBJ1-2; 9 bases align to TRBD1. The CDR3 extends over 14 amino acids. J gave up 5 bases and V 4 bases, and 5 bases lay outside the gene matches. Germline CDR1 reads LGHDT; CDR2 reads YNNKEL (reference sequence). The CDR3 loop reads CASSLRTGEYGYTF. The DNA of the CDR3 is TGTGCCAGCAGCCTCCGGACAGGGGAATATGGCTACACCTTC.

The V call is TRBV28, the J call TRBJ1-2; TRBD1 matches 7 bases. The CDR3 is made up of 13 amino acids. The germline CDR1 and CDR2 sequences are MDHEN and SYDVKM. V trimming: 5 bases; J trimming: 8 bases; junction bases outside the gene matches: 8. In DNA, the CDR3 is TGTGCCAGCAGTCCGAGACAGGGTGTCGGCTACACCTTC. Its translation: CASSPRQGVGYTF.

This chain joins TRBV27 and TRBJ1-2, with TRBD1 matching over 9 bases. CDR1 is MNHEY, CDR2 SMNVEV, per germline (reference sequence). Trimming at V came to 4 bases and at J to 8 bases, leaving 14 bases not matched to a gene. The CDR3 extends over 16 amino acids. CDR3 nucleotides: TGTGCCAGCAGTTCCTTTATACGGACAGGGGAGAGGGGCTACACCTTC. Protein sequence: CASSSFIRTGERGYTF.

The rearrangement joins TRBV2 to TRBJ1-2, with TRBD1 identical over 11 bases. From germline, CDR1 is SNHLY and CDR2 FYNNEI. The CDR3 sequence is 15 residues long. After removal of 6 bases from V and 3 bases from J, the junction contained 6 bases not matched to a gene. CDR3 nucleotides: TGTGCCAGCAGCCCGGACAGGGGGCGCCACTATGGCTACACCTTC. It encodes CASSPDRGRHYGYTF.

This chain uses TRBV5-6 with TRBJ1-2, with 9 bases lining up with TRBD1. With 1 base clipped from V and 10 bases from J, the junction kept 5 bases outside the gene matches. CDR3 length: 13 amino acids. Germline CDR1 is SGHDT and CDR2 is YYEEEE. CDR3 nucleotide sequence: TGTGCCAGCAGCTTGAGGGACAGGGAGGACTACACCTTC. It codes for CASSLRDREDYTF.

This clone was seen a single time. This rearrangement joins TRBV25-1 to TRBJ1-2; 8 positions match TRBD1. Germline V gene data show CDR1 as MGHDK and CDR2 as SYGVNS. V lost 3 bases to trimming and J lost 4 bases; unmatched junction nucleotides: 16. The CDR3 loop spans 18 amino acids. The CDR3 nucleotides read TGTGCCAGCAGTGAGGGGCTCGGGCTCACCGACAGGGGCTATGGCTACACCTTC. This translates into CASSEGLGLTDRGYGYTF.

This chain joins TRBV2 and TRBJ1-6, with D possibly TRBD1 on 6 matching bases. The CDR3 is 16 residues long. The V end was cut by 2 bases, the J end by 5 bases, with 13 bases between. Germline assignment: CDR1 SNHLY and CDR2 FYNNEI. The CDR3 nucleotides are TGTGCCAGCAGTGAACGGCAGGGGAGGGATAATTCACCCCTCCACTTT. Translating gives CASSERQGRDNSPLHF.